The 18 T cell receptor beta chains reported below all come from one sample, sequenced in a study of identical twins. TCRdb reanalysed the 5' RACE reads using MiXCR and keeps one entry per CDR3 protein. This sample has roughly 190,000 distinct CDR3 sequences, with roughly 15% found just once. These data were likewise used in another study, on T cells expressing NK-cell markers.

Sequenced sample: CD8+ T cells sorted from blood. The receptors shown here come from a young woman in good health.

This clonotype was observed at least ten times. The CDR3 DNA follows: TGCAGTGCCACGGGACAGAAATCCTACAATGAGCAGTTCTTC. The encoded protein is CSATGQKSYNEQFF. The chain couples TRBV20-1 to TRBJ2-1; 7 bases fit TRBD1. The CDR3 length is 14 residues. Germline V gene lookup returns CDR1 DFQATT and CDR2 SNEGSKA (reference sequence). With V trimmed by 6 bases and J by 1 base, 6 bases remained unmatched.

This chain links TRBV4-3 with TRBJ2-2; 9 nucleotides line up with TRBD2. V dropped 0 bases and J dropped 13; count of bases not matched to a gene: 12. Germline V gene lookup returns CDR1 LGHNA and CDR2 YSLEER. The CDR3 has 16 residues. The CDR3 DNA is TGCGCCAGCAGCCAAGATATACTAGCGGGTCCCGTCGGGCTGTTTTTT. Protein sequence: CASSQDILAGPVGLFF.

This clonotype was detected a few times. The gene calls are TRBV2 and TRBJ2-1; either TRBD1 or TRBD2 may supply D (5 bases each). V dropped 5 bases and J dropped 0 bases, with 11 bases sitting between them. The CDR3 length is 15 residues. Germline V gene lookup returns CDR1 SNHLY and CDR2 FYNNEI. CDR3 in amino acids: CASSSGTPSYNEQFF. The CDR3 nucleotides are TGTGCCAGCAGTTCCGGGACCCCCTCCTACAATGAGCAGTTCTTC.

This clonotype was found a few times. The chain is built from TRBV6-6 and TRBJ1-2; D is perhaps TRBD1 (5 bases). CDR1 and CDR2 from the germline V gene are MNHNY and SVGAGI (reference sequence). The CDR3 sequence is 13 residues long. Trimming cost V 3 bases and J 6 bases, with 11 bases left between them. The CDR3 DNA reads TGTGCCAGCAGTTATTTGGGGGAGGATGGCTACACCTTC. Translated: CASSYLGEDGYTF.

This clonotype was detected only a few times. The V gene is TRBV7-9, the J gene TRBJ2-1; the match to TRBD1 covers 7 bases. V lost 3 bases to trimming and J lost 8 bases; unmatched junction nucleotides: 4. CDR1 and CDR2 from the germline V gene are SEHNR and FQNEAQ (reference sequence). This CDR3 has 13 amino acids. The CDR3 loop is CASSFGTVDEQFF. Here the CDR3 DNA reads TGTGCCAGCAGCTTCGGGACAGTCGATGAGCAGTTCTTC.

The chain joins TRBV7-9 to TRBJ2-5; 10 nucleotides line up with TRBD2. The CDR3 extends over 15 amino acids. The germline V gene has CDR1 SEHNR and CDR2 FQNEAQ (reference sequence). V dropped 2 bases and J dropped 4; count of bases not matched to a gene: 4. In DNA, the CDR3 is TGTGCCAGCAGCTTACTAGCGGGAGCATTAGAGACCCAGTACTTC. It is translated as CASSLLAGALETQYF.

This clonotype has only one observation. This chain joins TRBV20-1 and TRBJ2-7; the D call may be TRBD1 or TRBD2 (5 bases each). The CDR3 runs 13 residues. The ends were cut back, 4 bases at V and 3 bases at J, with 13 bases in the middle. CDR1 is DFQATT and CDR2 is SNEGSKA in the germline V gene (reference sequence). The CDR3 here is CSATGTVDYEQYF. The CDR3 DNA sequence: TGCAGTGCTACCGGGACGGTGGACTACGAGCAGTACTTC.

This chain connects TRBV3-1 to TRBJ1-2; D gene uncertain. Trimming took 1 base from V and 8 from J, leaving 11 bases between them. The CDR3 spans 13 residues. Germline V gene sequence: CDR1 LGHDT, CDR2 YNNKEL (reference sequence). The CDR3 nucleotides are TGTGCCAGCAGCCAAGTAGGGTATCACGGCTACACCTTC. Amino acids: CASSQVGYHGYTF.

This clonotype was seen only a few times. CDR3 amino acids: CASSFPAGVNEQFF. In DNA, the CDR3 is TGTGCCAGCAGCTTCCCAGCGGGAGTGAATGAGCAGTTCTTC. The V call is TRBV5-6, the J call TRBJ2-1; 8 bases match TRBD2. Per germline, CDR1 SGHDT and CDR2 YYEEEE. The CDR3 contains 14 residues. V was clipped by 2 bases and J by 7 bases; unmatched bases: 5. Together with reference TRBV5-6 and TRBJ2-1, the CDR3 gives the full variable domain: DAGVTQSPTHLIKTRGQQVTLRCSPKSGHDTVSWYQQALGQGPQFIFQYYEEEERQRGNFPDRFSGHQFPNYSSELNVNALLLGDSALYLCASSFPAGVNEQFFGPGTRLTVL.

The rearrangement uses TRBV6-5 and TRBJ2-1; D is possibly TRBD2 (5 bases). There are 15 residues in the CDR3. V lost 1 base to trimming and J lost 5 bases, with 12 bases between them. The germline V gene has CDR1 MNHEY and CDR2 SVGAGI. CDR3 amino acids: CASSYWRASDNEQFF. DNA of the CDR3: TGTGCCAGCAGTTACTGGCGGGCCTCGGACAATGAGCAGTTCTTC.

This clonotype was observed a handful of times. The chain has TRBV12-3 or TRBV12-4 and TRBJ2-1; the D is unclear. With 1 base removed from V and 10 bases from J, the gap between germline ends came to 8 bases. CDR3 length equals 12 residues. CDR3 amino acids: CASSLDPIEQFF. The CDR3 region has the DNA TGTGCCAGCAGTTTAGATCCCATAGAGCAGTTCTTC.

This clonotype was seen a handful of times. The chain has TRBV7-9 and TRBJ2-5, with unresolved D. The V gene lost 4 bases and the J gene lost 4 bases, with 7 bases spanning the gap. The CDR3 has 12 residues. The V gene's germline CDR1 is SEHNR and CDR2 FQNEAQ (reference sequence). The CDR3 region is CASSYGRETQYF. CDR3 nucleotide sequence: TGTGCCAGCAGCTACGGAAGAGAGACCCAGTACTTC. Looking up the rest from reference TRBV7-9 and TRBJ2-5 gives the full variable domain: DTGVSQNPRHKITKRGQNVTFRCDPISEHNRLYWYRQTLGQGPEFLTYFQNEAQLEKSRLLSDRFSAERPKGSFSTLEIQRTEQGDSAMYLCASSYGRETQYFGPGTRLLVL.

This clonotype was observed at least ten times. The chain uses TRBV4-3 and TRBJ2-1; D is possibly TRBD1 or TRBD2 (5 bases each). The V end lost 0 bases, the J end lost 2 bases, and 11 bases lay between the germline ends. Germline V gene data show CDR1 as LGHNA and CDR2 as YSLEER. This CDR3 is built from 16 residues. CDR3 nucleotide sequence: TGCGCCAGCAGCCAAGATCGAGGGGCCCCCTACAATGAGCAGTTCTTC. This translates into CASSQDRGAPYNEQFF.

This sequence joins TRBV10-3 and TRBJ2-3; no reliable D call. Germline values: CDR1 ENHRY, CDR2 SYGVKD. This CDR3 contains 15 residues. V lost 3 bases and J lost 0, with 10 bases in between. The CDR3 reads CAISDDGSSTDTQYF. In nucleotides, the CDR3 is TGTGCCATCAGTGATGACGGTTCTAGCACAGATACGCAGTATTTT.

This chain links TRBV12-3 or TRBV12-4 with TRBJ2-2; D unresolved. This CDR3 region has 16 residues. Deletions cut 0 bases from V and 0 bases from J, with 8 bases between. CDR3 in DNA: TGTGCCAGCAGTTTAGCGGCGGCCACGAACACCGGGGAGCTGTTTTTT. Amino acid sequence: CASSLAAATNTGELFF.

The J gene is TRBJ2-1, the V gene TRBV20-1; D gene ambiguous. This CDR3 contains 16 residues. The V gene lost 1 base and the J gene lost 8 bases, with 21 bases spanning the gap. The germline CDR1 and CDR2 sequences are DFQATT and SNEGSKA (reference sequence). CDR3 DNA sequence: TGCAGTGCTAGAGGCCAAACGGCTACACCCTCGGATGAGCAGTTCTTC. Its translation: CSARGQTATPSDEQFF.

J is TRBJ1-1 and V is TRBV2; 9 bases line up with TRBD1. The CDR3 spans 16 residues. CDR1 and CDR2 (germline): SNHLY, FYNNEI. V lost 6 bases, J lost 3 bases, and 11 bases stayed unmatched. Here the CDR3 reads CASRMTGGGPDTEAFF. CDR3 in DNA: TGTGCCAGCAGGATGACAGGGGGTGGGCCTGACACTGAAGCTTTCTTT.

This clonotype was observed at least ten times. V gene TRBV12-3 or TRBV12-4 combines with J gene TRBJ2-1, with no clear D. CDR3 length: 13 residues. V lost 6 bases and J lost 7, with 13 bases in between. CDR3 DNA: TGTGCCAGCAGCCCCGGCCCTGGGAATGAGCAGTTCTTC. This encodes CASSPGPGNEQFF.